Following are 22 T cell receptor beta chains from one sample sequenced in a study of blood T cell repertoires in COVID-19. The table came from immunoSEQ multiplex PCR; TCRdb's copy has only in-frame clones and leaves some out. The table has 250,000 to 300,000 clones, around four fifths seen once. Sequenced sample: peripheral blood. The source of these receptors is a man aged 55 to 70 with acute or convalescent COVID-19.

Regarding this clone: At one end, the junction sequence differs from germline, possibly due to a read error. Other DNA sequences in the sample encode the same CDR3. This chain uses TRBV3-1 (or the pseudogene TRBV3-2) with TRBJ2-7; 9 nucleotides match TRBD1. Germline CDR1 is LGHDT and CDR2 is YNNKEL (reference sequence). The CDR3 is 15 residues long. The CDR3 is CASSQDSNRGREQYF. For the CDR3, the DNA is TGTGCCAGCAGTCAAGATTCGAACAGGGGGCGGGAGCAGTACTTC.

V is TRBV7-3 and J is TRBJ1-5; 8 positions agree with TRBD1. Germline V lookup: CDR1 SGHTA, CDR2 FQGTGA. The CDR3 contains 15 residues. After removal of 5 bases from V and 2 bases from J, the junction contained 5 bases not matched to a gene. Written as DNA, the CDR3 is TGTGCCAGCAGCAAAGACAGGGGCGGCAATCAGCCCCAGCATTTT. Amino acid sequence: CASSKDRGGNQPQHF.

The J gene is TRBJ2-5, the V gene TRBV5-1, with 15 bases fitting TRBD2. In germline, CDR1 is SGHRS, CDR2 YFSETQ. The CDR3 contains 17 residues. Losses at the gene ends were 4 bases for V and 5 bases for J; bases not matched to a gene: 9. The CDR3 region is CASSLGLAGGGLETQYF. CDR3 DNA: TGCGCCAGCAGCCTGGGACTAGCGGGGGGAGGATTGGAGACCCAGTACTTC.

The DNA for the CDR3 is TGTGCCAGCAGCTCTATAGCGGGGGTGACCTACAATGAGCAGTTCTTC. Its translation is CASSSIAGVTYNEQFF. The chain uses TRBV7-9 and TRBJ2-1; TRBD2 matches 9 bases. Trimming removed 4 bases from V and 2 bases from J; junction bases left unmatched: 6. This CDR3 comprises 16 residues. The V gene's germline CDR1 is SEHNR and CDR2 FQNEAQ (reference sequence).

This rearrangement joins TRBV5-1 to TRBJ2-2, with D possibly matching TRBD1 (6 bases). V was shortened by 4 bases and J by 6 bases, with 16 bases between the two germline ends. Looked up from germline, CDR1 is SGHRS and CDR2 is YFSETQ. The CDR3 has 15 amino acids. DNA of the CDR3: TGCGCCAGCAGCACCGGACAGTCGGAGGCCGGGGAGCTGTTTTTT. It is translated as CASSTGQSEAGELFF.

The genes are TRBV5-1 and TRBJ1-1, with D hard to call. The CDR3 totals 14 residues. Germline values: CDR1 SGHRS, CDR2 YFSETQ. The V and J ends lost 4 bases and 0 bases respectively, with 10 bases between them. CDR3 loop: CASSPRLMNTEAFF. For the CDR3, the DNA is TGCGCCAGCAGCCCCAGACTTATGAACACTGAAGCTTTCTTT.

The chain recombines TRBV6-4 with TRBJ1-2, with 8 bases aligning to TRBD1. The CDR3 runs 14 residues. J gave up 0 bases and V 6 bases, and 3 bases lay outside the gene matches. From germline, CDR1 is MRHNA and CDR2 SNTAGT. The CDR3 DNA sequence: TGTGCCAGCAGGGGGACAGGAGCTAACTATGGCTACACCTTC. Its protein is CASRGTGANYGYTF.

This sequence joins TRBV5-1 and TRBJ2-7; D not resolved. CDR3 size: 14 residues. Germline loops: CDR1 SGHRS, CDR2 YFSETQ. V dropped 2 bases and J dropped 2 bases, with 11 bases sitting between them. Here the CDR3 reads CASSFRGVTYEQYF. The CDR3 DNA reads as TGCGCCAGCAGCTTTAGAGGAGTAACCTACGAGCAGTACTTC.

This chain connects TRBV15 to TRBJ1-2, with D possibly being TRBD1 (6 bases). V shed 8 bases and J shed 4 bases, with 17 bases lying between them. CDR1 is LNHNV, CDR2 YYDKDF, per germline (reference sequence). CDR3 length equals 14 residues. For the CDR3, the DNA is TGTGCCACCGGGGGGGCAGAATACATCTATGGCTACACCTTC. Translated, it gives CATGGAEYIYGYTF.

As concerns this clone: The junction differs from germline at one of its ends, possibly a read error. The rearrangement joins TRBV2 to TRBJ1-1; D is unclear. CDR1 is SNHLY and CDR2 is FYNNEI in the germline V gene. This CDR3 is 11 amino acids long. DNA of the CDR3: TGTGCCAGCAGTGGCCAGGAGGTTGCGGCCTTT. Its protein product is CASSGQEVAAF.

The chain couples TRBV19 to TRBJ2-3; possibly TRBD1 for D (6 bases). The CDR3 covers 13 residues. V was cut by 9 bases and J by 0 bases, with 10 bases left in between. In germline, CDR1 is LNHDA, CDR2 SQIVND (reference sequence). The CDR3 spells CASGQSSTDTQYF. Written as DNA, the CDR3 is TGTGCCAGCGGACAGTCTAGCACAGATACGCAGTATTTT.

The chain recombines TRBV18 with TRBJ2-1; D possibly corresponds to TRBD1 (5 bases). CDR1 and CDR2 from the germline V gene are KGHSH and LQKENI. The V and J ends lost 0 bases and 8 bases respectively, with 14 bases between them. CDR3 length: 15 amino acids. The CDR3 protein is CASSPPEFQGDEQFF. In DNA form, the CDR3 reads TGTGCCAGCTCACCACCGGAGTTTCAGGGTGATGAGCAGTTCTTC.

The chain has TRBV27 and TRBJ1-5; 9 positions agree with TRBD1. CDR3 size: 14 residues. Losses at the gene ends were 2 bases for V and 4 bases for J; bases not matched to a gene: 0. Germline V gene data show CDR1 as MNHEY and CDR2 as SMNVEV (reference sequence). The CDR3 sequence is CASSLGTGNQPQHF. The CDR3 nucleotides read TGTGCCAGCAGTTTAGGGACAGGGAATCAGCCCCAGCATTTT.

The CDR3 spells CAWALDGRNTGELFF. CDR3 bases: TGTGCCTGGGCCTTGGACGGGAGGAACACCGGGGAGCTGTTTTTT. V and J are TRBV30 and TRBJ2-2; TRBD2 might be the D (6 bases). CDR3 length: 15 residues. Looked up from germline, CDR1 is GTSNPN and CDR2 is SVGIG (reference sequence). Trimming cost V 5 bases and J 1 base, with 14 bases left between them.

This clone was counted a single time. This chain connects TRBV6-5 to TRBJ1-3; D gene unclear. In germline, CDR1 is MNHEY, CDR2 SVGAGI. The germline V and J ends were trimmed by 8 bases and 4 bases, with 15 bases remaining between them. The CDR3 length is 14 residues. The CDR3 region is CASAGTAFGNTIYF. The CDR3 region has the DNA TGTGCCAGCGCGGGTACAGCTTTCGGAAACACCATATATTTT.

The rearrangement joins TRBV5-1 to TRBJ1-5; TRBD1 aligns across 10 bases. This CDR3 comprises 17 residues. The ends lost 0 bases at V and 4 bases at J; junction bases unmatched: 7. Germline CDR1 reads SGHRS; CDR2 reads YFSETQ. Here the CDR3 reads CASSLAPRGQGNQPQHF. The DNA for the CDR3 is TGCGCCAGCAGCTTGGCCCCCCGGGGACAGGGGAATCAGCCCCAGCATTTT.

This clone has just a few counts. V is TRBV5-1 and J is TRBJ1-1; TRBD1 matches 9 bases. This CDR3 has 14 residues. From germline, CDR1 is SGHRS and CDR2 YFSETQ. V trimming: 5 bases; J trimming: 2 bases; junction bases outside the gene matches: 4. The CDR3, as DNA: TGCGCCAGCAGGTGGACAGGGGAAAACACTGAAGCTTTCTTT. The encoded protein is CASRWTGENTEAFF. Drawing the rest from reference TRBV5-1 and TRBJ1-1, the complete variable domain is KAGVTQTPRYLIKTRGQQVTLSCSPISGHRSVSWYQQTPGQGLQFLFEYFSETQRNKGNFPGRFSGRQFSNSRSEMNVSTLELGDSALYLCASRWTGENTEAFFGQGTRLTVV.

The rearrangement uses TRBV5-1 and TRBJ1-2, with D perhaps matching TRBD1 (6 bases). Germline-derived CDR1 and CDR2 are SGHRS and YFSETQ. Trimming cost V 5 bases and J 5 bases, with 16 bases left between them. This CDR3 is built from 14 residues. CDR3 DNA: TGCGCCAGCAGGGGGACACCGGCTAGATATGGCTACACCTTC. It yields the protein CASRGTPARYGYTF.

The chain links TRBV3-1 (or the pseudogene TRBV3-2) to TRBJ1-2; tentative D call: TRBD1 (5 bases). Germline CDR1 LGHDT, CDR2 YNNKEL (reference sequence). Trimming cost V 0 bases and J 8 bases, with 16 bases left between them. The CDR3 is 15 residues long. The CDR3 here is CASSQEGGPLGGYTF. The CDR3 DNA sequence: TGTGCCAGCAGCCAAGAGGGGGGTCCCCTCGGGGGCTACACCTTC.

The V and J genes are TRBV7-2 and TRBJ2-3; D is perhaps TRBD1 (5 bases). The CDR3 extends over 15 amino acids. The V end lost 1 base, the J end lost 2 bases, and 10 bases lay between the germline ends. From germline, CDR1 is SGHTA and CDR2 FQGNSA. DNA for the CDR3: TGTGCCAGCAGCTTAGGGGCAGGGAACACAGATACGCAGTATTTT. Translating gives CASSLGAGNTDTQYF.

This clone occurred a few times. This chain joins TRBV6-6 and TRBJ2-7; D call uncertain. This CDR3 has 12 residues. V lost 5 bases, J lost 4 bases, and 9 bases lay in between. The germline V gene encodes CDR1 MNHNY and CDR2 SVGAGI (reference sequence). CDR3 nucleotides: TGTGCCAGCAGTCTGACTGGGTACGAGCAGTACTTC. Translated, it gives CASSLTGYEQYF.

The CDR3 DNA reads TGTGCCAGTAGTATTGGAGGGTTAGGTGGTGGGGCCAACGTCCTGACTTTC. Translated: CASSIGGLGGGANVLTF. The chain uses TRBV19 and TRBJ2-6; TRBD2 might be the D (6 bases). Trimming took off 3 bases at V and 3 bases at J, with 15 bases between the two ends. Germline V CDR1 and CDR2: LNHDA, SQIVND (reference sequence). This CDR3 region has 17 residues.